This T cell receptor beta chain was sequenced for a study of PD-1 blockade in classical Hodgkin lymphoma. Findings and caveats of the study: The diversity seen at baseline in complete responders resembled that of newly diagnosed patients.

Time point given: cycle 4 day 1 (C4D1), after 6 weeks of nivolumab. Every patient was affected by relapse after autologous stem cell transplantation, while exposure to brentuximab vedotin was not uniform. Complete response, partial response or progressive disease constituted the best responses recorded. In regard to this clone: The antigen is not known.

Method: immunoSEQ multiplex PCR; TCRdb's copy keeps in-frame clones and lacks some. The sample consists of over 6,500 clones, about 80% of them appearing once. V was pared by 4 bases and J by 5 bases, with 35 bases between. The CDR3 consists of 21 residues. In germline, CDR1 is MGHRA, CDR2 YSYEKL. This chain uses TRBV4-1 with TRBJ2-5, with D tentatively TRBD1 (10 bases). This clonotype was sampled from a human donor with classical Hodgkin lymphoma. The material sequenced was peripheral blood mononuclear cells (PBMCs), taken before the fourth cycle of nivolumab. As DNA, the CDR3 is TGCGCCAGCAGCCCCGGCCTGAGGGACAGGGGACCAGCGGGAGGAGGCGAGACCCAGTACTTC. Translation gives CASSPGLRDRGPAGGGETQYF.